Below are 30 T cell receptor beta chains sequenced from a single sample in a study of T cell responses to AZD1222 COVID-19 vaccine. The assay was immunoSEQ multiplex PCR, and TCRdb's table has in-frame clones only and misses some. The table lists 95,000 to 150,000 clones, 80% to 90% of them singletons, with about 3% in the top ten. Sequenced here: peripheral blood, sampled on day 0 of AZD1222 vaccination. These TCRs come from an adult in good health.

The chain joins TRBV10-3 to TRBJ2-2; D may be TRBD1 (5 bases). Per germline, CDR1 ENHRY and CDR2 SYGVKD. The ends were cut back, 2 bases at V and 2 bases at J, with 9 bases in the middle. This CDR3 contains 15 residues. The CDR3, as DNA: TGTGCCATCAGTGAGGGAAGGGGAAACACCGGGGAGCTGTTTTTT. Its translation is CAISEGRGNTGELFF.

The chain carries TRBV6-5 and TRBJ2-7; D tentatively fits TRBD1 or TRBD2 (5 bases each). The CDR3 length is 13 residues. Trimming pared 7 bases from V and 6 bases from J, leaving 16 bases between. CDR1 is MNHEY, CDR2 SVGAGI, per germline. The CDR3 nucleotides are TGTGCCAGCACGATAGTGAGGGGTAGCGAGCAGTACTTC. Amino acid sequence: CASTIVRGSEQYF.

This chain uses TRBV29-1 with TRBJ2-1; no clear D. V shed 4 bases and J shed 5 bases, with 3 bases lying between them. This CDR3 comprises 10 residues. Per the germline V gene, CDR1 is SQVTM and CDR2 is ANQGSEA. The CDR3: CSVGDNEQFF. The CDR3 nucleotides read TGCAGCGTTGGAGACAATGAGCAGTTCTTC.

The genes are TRBV19 and TRBJ1-2; the D gene is possibly TRBD1 (5 bases). V lost 7 bases and J lost 2, with 14 bases in between. Germline V gene sequence: CDR1 LNHDA, CDR2 SQIVND (reference sequence). The CDR3 spans 14 residues. The CDR3 loop reads CASTPGPLNYGYTF. The CDR3 DNA is TGTGCCAGTACCCCGGGACCCCTAAACTATGGCTACACCTTC.

This chain uses TRBV4-1 with TRBJ2-7; D remains unclear. Trimming left V 4 bases short and J 0 bases short, with 16 bases between. This CDR3 is built from 16 residues. Germline V gene lookup returns CDR1 MGHRA and CDR2 YSYEKL. The CDR3 DNA follows: TGCGCCAGCAGCCCGAGAGGACGAGCAAGCTCCTACGAGCAGTACTTC. This sequence encodes CASSPRGRASSYEQYF.

The genes are TRBV7-2 and TRBJ2-3; 7 nucleotides match TRBD2. The CDR3 covers 16 residues. Germline values: CDR1 SGHTA, CDR2 FQGNSA. V was clipped by 1 base and J by 2 bases; unmatched bases: 6. CDR3 nucleotides: TGTGCCAGCAGCTTAGTAAGCGGGGCCCCCACAGATACGCAGTATTTT. This codes for CASSLVSGAPTDTQYF. Full variable domain (outside the CDR3, taken from reference TRBV7-2 and TRBJ2-3): GAGVSQSPSNKVTEKGKDVELRCDPISGHTALYWYRQSLGQGLEFLIYFQGNSAPDKSGLPSDRFSAERTGGSVSTLTIQRTQQEDSAVYLCASSLVSGAPTDTQYFGPGTRLTVL.

This clone has only a few counts. The chain employs TRBV6-5 and TRBJ1-1; the D gene is possibly TRBD1 (6 bases). Deletions cut 6 bases from V and 5 bases from J, with 10 bases between. Germline V gene lookup returns CDR1 MNHEY and CDR2 SVGAGI. The length of the CDR3 is 12 residues. The CDR3 DNA follows: TGTGCCAGCAGACAGGGTTCTACTGAAGCTTTCTTT. This codes for CASRQGSTEAFF.

V gene TRBV5-1 combines with J gene TRBJ2-3, with unresolved D. CDR1 is SGHRS, CDR2 YFSETQ, per germline. V was clipped by 0 bases and J by 1 base, with 3 bases between them. The CDR3 has 13 amino acids. The CDR3 nucleotides read TGCGCCAGCAGCTTGGAGGGCACAGATACGCAGTATTTT. Its protein product is CASSLEGTDTQYF.

V and J are TRBV19 and TRBJ2-7, with D perhaps TRBD1 (6 bases). CDR1 LNHDA and CDR2 SQIVND come from the germline V gene (reference sequence). The CDR3 covers 12 residues. V lost 6 bases, J lost 6 bases, and 12 bases lay in between. CDR3 sequence reads: CASRGTSREQYF. CDR3 DNA: TGTGCCAGTAGGGGGACATCCCGCGAGCAGTACTTC. The full variable domain, its missing parts supplied by reference TRBV19 and TRBJ2-7, is DGGITQSPKYLFRKEGQNVTLSCEQNLNHDAMYWYRQDPGQGLRLIYYSQIVNDFQKGDIAEGYSVSREKKESFPLTVTSAQKNPTAFYLCASRGTSREQYFGPGTRLTVT.

The V call is TRBV4-1, the J call TRBJ1-2; 7 bases line up with TRBD1. The junction had 10 bases not matched to a gene; V was cut back by 1 base and J by 14 bases. Per the germline V gene, CDR1 is MGHRA and CDR2 is YSYEKL. This CDR3 contains 13 residues. CDR3 amino acids: CASSQGGLGGLTF. CDR3 sequence (DNA): TGCGCCAGCAGCCAAGGAGGTTTAGGGGGCTTGACCTTC.

This chain connects TRBV7-2 to TRBJ2-5; D remains unclear. CDR3 length: 13 amino acids. CDR1 SGHTA and CDR2 FQGNSA come from the germline V gene. V was trimmed by 1 base and J by 5 bases, leaving 8 bases between them. The CDR3 loop reads CASSLDGPETQYF. CDR3 coding DNA: TGTGCCAGCAGCTTAGACGGCCCGGAGACCCAGTACTTC. Supplemented by reference TRBV7-2 and TRBJ2-5, the full variable domain reads GAGVSQSPSNKVTEKGKDVELRCDPISGHTALYWYRQSLGQGLEFLIYFQGNSAPDKSGLPSDRFSAERTGGSVSTLTIQRTQQEDSAVYLCASSLDGPETQYFGPGTRLLVL.

This rearrangement joins TRBV9 to TRBJ2-1; 7 nucleotides agree with TRBD1. V lost 3 bases to trimming and J lost 1 base; unmatched junction nucleotides: 4. Germline loops: CDR1 SGDLS, CDR2 YYNGEE. CDR3 length equals 15 residues. The CDR3 nucleotides are TGTGCCAGCAGCGAACAGGGGTTATCCTACAATGAGCAGTTCTTC. Amino acids: CASSEQGLSYNEQFF.

V is TRBV4-1 and J is TRBJ1-5; 8 bases are shared with TRBD1. The length of the CDR3 is 19 residues. Per germline, CDR1 MGHRA and CDR2 YSYEKL. The V segment lost 5 bases and the J segment 0 bases; nucleotides outside the gene matches: 15. The CDR3: CASSTRQGRSDISNQPQHF. The CDR3 DNA reads as TGCGCCAGCAGCACACGACAGGGGCGCTCGGATATTAGCAATCAGCCCCAGCATTTT.

The J gene is TRBJ1-4, the V gene TRBV29-1; the match to TRBD1 covers 10 bases. J was trimmed by 7 bases and V by 4 bases; bases with no gene match: 15. Germline V CDR1 and CDR2: SQVTM, ANQGSEA. This CDR3 is 17 amino acids long. The CDR3 bases are TGCAGCGTTGTGACTGGGGACAGGGGACTGCGGCGTGAAAAACTGTTTTTT. Amino acids: CSVVTGDRGLRREKLFF.

This rearrangement joins TRBV7-3 to TRBJ1-1; 9 positions agree with TRBD1. Germline assignment: CDR1 SGHTA and CDR2 FQGTGA. The CDR3 is 15 residues long. The ends lost 2 bases at V and 5 bases at J; junction bases unmatched: 6. CDR3 sequence reads: CASSLRGTGHTEAFF. The CDR3 DNA is TGTGCCAGCAGCTTACGGGGGACAGGGCATACTGAAGCTTTCTTT.

In its sample, this clone was seen once. The chain combines TRBV6-2 or TRBV6-3 with TRBJ1-1; no clear D gene. The CDR3 consists of 15 residues. V was cut by 2 bases and J by 1 base, with 11 bases left in between. CDR1 is MNHEY, CDR2 SVGEGT, per germline. DNA for the CDR3: TGTGCCAGCAGTTACGCAGTTACGTCGAACACTGAAGCTTTCTTT. It is translated as CASSYAVTSNTEAFF.

The V and J genes are TRBV27 and TRBJ2-1; 8 nucleotides line up with TRBD2. Germline-derived CDR1 and CDR2 are MNHEY and SMNVEV (reference sequence). CDR3 length: 16 amino acids. The trim removed 7 bases at V and 2 bases at J, leaving 10 bases unmatched. The CDR3 protein is CASTPAAGDTYNEQFF. Here the CDR3 DNA reads TGTGCCAGCACCCCGGCAGCGGGGGACACCTACAATGAGCAGTTCTTC.

The chain is built from TRBV15 and TRBJ2-5; either TRBD1 or TRBD2 may supply D (6 bases each). The germline gives CDR1 LNHNV, CDR2 YYDKDF (reference sequence). The CDR3 extends over 15 amino acids. V was cut by 0 bases and J by 5 bases, with 13 bases left in between. The CDR3 DNA is TGTGCCACCAGCAGAGATCAGGGGAGGTCTGAGACCCAGTACTTC. Amino acids: CATSRDQGRSETQYF.

The J gene is TRBJ2-1, the V gene TRBV5-6; D ambiguous. The length of the CDR3 is 12 residues. V dropped 4 bases and J dropped 8 bases, with 10 bases sitting between them. The germline CDR1 and CDR2 sequences are SGHDT and YYEEEE. DNA of the CDR3: TGTGCCAGCAGCGTCGGAGCCCATGAGCAGTTCTTC. Its translation is CASSVGAHEQFF.

The chain has TRBV7-9 and TRBJ2-3, with TRBD2 identical over 12 bases. The CDR3 runs to 17 residues. Germline assignment: CDR1 SEHNR and CDR2 FQNEAQ (reference sequence). Germline trimming cut 3 bases from V and 0 bases from J; bases unmatched to any gene: 4. The CDR3 sequence is CASSLTSGSGSTDTQYF. The CDR3 DNA follows: TGTGCCAGCAGCTTGACTAGCGGGAGCGGAAGCACAGATACGCAGTATTTT.

The rearrangement links TRBV3-1 (or the pseudogene TRBV3-2) to TRBJ2-3; D unresolved. Trimming took off 10 bases at V and 9 bases at J, with 17 bases between the two ends. The CDR3 is made up of 12 amino acids. Germline CDR1 LGHDT, CDR2 YNNKEL (reference sequence). Here the CDR3 reads CAISRRHETQYF. In DNA form, the CDR3 reads TGTGCCATCTCGAGGCGGCACGAGACGCAGTATTTT.

The chain couples TRBV7-2 to TRBJ1-5, with TRBD1 as a possible D gene (6 bases). CDR3 size: 13 residues. In germline, CDR1 is SGHTA, CDR2 FQGNSA. Trimming pared 6 bases from V and 4 bases from J, leaving 10 bases between. The CDR3: CASRRTANQPQHF. As DNA, the CDR3 is TGTGCCAGCAGGAGGACAGCGAATCAGCCCCAGCATTTT.

V gene TRBV5-6 combines with J gene TRBJ1-2; tentative D call: TRBD1 (5 bases). Per the germline V gene, CDR1 is SGHDT and CDR2 is YYEEEE. CDR3 length: 12 amino acids. Trimming took 0 bases from V and 8 from J, leaving 8 bases between them. The CDR3 nucleotides read TGTGCCAGCAGCTTGGAGGGGCCAGGCTACACCTTC. Translated: CASSLEGPGYTF.

This chain connects TRBV4-2 to TRBJ1-1; TRBD1 might be the D (5 bases). The V gene's germline CDR1 is LGHNA and CDR2 YNFKEQ. There are 21 residues in the CDR3. V shed 0 bases and J shed 11 bases, with 37 bases lying between them. The CDR3 DNA reads as TGTGCCAGCAGCCAAGATATGCGGGACTGGAACCCCGTAGACTGGAACATAGGTGCTTTCTTT. It yields the protein CASSQDMRDWNPVDWNIGAFF.

The rearrangement joins TRBV5-4 to TRBJ2-7; 8 bases align to TRBD2. Trimming at V came to 1 base and at J to 7 bases, leaving 7 bases not matched to a gene. The length of the CDR3 is 14 residues. Per germline, CDR1 SGHNT and CDR2 YYREEE (reference sequence). The CDR3 reads CASSLSGGPREQYF. Written as DNA, the CDR3 is TGTGCCAGCAGCTTGTCGGGGGGGCCAAGAGAGCAGTACTTC.

This clone was counted many times. This chain links TRBV6-5 with TRBJ2-2; maybe TRBD2 (6 bases). Per germline, CDR1 MNHEY and CDR2 SVGAGI. V lost 2 bases and J lost 4, with 14 bases in between. CDR3 length equals 16 residues. The CDR3 region is CASSYASDTFTGELFF. CDR3 DNA sequence: TGTGCCAGCAGTTACGCTAGCGATACGTTCACCGGGGAGCTGTTTTTT.

This clone has only a few counts. The V gene is TRBV4-3, the J gene TRBJ1-6; TRBD1 aligns across 8 bases. In germline, CDR1 is LGHNA, CDR2 YSLEER. V shed 5 bases, J shed 14 bases, and the junction held 17 bases outside the gene matches. There are 16 residues in the CDR3. This CDR3 reads CASSARSGQALGSLHF. In DNA form, the CDR3 reads TGCGCCAGCAGCGCAAGATCGGGACAGGCCCTTGGATCCCTCCACTTT.

The rearrangement uses TRBV7-6 and TRBJ2-1, with TRBD2 matching over 7 bases. The trim removed 5 bases at V and 5 bases at J, leaving 9 bases unmatched. This CDR3 has 15 residues. CDR1 and CDR2 (germline): SGHVS, FNYEAQ. The CDR3 DNA sequence: TGTGCCAGCAGCCTCGCGGGAGTAGGGCACAATGAGCAGTTCTTC. Protein sequence: CASSLAGVGHNEQFF.

V gene TRBV5-1 combines with J gene TRBJ1-1; weak D call: TRBD1 (5 bases). The CDR3 covers 15 residues. Germline V gene data show CDR1 as SGHRS and CDR2 as YFSETQ. Trimming pared 0 bases from V and 5 bases from J, leaving 14 bases between. The CDR3 DNA follows: TGCGCCAGCAGCTTGGGCCCAGGGTCGGGAACTGAAGCTTTCTTT. Amino acids: CASSLGPGSGTEAFF. Supplemented by reference TRBV5-1 and TRBJ1-1, the full variable domain reads KAGVTQTPRYLIKTRGQQVTLSCSPISGHRSVSWYQQTPGQGLQFLFEYFSETQRNKGNFPGRFSGRQFSNSRSEMNVSTLELGDSALYLCASSLGPGSGTEAFFGQGTRLTVV.

This chain joins TRBV15 and TRBJ2-2, with no clear D. V lost 0 bases and J lost 3, with 5 bases in between. CDR3 length equals 14 residues. CDR1 is LNHNV and CDR2 is YYDKDF in the germline V gene (reference sequence). CDR3 DNA sequence: TGTGCCACCAGCAGAGAAGACCACACCGGGGAGCTGTTTTTT. Protein sequence: CATSREDHTGELFF.